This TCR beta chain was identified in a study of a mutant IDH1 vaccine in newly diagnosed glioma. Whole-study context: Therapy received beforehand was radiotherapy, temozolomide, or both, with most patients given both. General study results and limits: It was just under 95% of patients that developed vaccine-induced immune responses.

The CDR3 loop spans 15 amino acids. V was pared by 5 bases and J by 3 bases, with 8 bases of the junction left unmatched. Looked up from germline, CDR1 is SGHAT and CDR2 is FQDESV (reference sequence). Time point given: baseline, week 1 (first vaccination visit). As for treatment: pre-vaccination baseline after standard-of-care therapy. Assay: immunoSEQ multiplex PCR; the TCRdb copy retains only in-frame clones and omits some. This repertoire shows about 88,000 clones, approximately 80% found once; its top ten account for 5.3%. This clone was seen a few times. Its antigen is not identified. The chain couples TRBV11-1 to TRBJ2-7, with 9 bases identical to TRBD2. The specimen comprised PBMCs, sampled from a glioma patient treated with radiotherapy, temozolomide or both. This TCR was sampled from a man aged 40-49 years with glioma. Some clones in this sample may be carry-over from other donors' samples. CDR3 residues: CASSPRLAVNYEQYF. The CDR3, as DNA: TGTGCCAGCAGCCCCCGACTAGCGGTCAACTACGAGCAGTACTTC.